This T cell receptor beta chain was sequenced for a study of beta chain features in type 1 diabetes. Every single donor gave one heparinised blood draw, and these averaged about 116 mL. Purity (above 95%) was reached by all sorted populations. Germline loops: CDR1 SGHTA, CDR2 FQGNSA. The CDR3 is made up of 12 amino acids. V was clipped by 7 bases and J by 4 bases, with 9 bases between them. The authors reverse transcribed all of the isolated RNA, so sequencing captured expressed TCRB transcripts. The table came from immunoSEQ multiplex PCR; TCRdb's copy has only in-frame clones and leaves some out. The sample has about 260,000 clones; roughly two thirds are singletons.

Sequencing input: naive CD4+ T cells from blood. This clonotype was sampled from a man aged 30 to 45 in good health. The chain carries TRBV7-2 and TRBJ2-3; D uncertain. DNA of the CDR3: TGTGCCAGCACTGTAGTGGCAGATACGCAGTATTTT. Protein product: CASTVVADTQYF.